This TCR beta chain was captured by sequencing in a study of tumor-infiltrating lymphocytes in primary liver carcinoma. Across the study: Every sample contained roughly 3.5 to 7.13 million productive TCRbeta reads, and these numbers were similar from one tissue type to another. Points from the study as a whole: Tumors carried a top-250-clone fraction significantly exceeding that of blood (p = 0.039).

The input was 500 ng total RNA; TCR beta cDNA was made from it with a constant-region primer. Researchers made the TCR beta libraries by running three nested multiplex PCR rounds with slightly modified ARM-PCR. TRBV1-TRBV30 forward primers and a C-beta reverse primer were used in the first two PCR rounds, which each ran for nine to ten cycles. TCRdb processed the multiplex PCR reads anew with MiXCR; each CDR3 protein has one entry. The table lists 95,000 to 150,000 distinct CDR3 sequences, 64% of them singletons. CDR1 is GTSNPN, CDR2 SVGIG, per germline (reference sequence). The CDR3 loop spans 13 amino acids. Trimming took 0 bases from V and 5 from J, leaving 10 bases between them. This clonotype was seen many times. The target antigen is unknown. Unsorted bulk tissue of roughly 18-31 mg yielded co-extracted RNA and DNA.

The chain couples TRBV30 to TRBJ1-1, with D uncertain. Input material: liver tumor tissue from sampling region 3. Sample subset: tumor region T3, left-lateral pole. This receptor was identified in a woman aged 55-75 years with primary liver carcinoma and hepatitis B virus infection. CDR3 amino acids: CAWSVTSGTEAFF. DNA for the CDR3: TGTGCCTGGAGTGTCACGAGTGGGACTGAAGCTTTCTTT.